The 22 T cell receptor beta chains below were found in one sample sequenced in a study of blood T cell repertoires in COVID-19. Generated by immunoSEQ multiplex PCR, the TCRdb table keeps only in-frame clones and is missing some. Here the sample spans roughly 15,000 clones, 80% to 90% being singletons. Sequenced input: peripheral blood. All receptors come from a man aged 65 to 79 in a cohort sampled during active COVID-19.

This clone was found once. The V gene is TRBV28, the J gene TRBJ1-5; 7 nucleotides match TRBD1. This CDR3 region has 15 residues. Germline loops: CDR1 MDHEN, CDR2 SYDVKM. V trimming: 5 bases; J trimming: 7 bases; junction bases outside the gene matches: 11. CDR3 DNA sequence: TGTGCCAGCAGTCCCACGACAGGGACGAGACAGCCCCAGCATTTT. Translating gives CASSPTTGTRQPQHF.

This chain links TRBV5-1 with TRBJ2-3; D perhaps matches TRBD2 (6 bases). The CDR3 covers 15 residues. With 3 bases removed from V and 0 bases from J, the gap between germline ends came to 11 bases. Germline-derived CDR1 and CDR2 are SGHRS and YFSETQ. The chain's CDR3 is CASSSRRESTDTQYF. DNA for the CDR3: TGCGCCAGCAGCTCGCGTCGGGAGAGCACAGATACGCAGTATTTT. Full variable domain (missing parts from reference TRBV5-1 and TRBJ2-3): KAGVTQTPRYLIKTRGQQVTLSCSPISGHRSVSWYQQTPGQGLQFLFEYFSETQRNKGNFPGRFSGRQFSNSRSEMNVSTLELGDSALYLCASSSRRESTDTQYFGPGTRLTVL.

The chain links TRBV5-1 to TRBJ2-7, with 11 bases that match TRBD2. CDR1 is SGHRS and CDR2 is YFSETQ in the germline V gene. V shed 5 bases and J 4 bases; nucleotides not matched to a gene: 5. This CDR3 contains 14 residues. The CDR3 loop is CASSPTSGTYEQYF. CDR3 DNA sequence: TGCGCCAGCAGTCCGACTAGCGGGACGTACGAGCAGTACTTC. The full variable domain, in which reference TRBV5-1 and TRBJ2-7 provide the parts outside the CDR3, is KAGVTQTPRYLIKTRGQQVTLSCSPISGHRSVSWYQQTPGQGLQFLFEYFSETQRNKGNFPGRFSGRQFSNSRSEMNVSTLELGDSALYLCASSPTSGTYEQYFGPGTRLTVT.

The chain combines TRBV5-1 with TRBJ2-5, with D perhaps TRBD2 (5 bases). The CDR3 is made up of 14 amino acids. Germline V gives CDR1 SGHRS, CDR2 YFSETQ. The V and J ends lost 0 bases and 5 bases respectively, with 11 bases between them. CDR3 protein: CASSLESRRETQYF. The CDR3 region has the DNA TGCGCCAGCAGCTTGGAGAGCCGGAGGGAGACCCAGTACTTC. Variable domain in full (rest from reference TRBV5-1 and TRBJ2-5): KAGVTQTPRYLIKTRGQQVTLSCSPISGHRSVSWYQQTPGQGLQFLFEYFSETQRNKGNFPGRFSGRQFSNSRSEMNVSTLELGDSALYLCASSLESRRETQYFGPGTRLLVL.

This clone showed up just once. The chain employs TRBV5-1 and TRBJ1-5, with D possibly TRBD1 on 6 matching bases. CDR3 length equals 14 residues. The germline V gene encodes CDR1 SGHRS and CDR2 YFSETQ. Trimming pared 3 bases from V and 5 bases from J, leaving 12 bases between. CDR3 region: CASSSTGTDQPQHF. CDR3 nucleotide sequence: TGCGCCAGCAGCTCTACAGGGACCGATCAGCCCCAGCATTTT.

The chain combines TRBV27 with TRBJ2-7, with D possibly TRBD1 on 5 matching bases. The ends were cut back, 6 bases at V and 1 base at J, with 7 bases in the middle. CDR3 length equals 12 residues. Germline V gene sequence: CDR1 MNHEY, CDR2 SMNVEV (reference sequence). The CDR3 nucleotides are TGTGCCAGCAGCGACAGTTCCTACGAGCAGTACTTC. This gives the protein CASSDSSYEQYF.

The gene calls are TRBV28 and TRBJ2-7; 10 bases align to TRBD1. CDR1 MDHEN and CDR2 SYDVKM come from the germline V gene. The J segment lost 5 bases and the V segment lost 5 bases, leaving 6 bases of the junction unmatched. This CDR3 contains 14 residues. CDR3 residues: CASSGDRGRDEQYF. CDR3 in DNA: TGTGCCAGCAGTGGTGACAGGGGGCGCGACGAGCAGTACTTC.

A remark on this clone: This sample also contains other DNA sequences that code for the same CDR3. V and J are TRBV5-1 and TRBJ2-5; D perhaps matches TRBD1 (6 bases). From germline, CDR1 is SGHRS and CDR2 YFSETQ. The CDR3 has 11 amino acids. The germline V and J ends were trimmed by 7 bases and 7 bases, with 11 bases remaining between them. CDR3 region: CASRGGGTQYF. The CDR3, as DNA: TGCGCCAGCCGAGGGGGTGGGACCCAGTACTTC.

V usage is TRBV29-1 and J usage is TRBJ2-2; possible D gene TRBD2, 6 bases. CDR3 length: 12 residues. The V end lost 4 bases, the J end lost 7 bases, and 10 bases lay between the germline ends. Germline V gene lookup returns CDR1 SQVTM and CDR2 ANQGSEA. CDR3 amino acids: CSVALALGELFF. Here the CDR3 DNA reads TGCAGCGTTGCCCTAGCGCTCGGGGAGCTGTTTTTT.

CDR3 protein: CASSPTSGRIYEQYF. CDR3 sequence (DNA): TGTGCCAGCTCGCCGACTAGCGGGAGAATCTACGAGCAGTACTTC. The genes are TRBV18 and TRBJ2-7; 12 bases are a match to TRBD2. The germline V gene encodes CDR1 KGHSH and CDR2 LQKENI. The junction had 6 bases not matched to a gene; V was cut back by 6 bases and J by 3 bases. The CDR3 has 15 residues.

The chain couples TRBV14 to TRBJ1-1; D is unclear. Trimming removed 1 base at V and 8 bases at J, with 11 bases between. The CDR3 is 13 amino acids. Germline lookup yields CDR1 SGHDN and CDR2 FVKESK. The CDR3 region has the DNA TGTGCCAGCAGCCAAGGCTTTTTCGGGGAAGCTTTCTTT. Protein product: CASSQGFFGEAFF. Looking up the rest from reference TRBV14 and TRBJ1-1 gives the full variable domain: EAGVTQFPSHSVIEKGQTVTLRCDPISGHDNLYWYRRVMGKEIKFLLHFVKESKQDESGMPNNRFLAERTGGTYSTLKVQPAELEDSGVYFCASSQGFFGEAFFGQGTRLTVV.

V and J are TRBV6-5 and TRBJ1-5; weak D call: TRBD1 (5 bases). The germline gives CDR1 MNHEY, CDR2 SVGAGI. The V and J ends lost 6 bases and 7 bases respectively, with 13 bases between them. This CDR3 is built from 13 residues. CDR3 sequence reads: CASRGTQGQPQHF. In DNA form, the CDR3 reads TGTGCCAGCAGAGGTACTCAGGGACAGCCCCAGCATTTT.

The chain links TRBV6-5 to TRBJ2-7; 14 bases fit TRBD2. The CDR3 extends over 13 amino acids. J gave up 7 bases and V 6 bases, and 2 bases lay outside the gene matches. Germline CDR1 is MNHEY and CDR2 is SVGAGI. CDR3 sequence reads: CASRGLAGVEQYF. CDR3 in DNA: TGTGCCAGCAGGGGACTAGCGGGAGTTGAGCAGTACTTC.

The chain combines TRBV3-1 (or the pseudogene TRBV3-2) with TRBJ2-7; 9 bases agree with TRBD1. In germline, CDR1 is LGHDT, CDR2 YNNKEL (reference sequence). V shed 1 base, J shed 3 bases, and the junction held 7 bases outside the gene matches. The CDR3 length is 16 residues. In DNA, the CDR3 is TGTGCCAGCAGCCAAGGCCTCGGGACAGGGAACTACGAGCAGTACTTC. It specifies CASSQGLGTGNYEQYF.

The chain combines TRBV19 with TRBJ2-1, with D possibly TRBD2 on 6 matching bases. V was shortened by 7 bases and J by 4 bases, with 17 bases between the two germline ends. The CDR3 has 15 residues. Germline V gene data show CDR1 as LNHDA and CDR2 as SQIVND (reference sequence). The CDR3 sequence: CASTSHSGGYNEQFF. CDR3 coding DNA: TGTGCCAGTACCTCCCATAGCGGCGGTTACAATGAGCAGTTCTTC. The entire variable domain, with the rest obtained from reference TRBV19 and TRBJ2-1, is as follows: DGGITQSPKYLFRKEGQNVTLSCEQNLNHDAMYWYRQDPGQGLRLIYYSQIVNDFQKGDIAEGYSVSREKKESFPLTVTSAQKNPTAFYLCASTSHSGGYNEQFFGPGTRLTVL.

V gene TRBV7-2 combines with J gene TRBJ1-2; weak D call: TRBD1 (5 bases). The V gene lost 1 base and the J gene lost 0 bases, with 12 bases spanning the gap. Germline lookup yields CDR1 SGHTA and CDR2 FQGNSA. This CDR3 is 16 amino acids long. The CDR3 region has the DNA TGTGCCAGCAGCTTAGATAAGGCAGGGACTAACTATGGCTACACCTTC. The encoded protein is CASSLDKAGTNYGYTF.

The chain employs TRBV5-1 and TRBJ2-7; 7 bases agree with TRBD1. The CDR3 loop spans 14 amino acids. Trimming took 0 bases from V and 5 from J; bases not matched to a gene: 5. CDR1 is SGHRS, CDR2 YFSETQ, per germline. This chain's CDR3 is CASSLEGGVNEQYF. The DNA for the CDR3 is TGCGCCAGCAGCTTGGAAGGGGGCGTCAACGAGCAGTACTTC.

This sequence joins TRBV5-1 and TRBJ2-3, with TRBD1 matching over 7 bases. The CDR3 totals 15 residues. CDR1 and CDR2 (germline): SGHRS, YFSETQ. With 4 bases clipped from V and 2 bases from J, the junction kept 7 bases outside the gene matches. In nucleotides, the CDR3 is TGCGCCAGCAGCCTGCGGACAGGCCACACAGATACGCAGTATTTT. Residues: CASSLRTGHTDTQYF.

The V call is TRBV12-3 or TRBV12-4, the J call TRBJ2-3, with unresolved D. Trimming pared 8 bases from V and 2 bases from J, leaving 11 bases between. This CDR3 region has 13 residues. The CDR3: CASGPVATDTQYF. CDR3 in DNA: TGTGCCAGCGGGCCCGTGGCCACAGATACGCAGTATTTT.

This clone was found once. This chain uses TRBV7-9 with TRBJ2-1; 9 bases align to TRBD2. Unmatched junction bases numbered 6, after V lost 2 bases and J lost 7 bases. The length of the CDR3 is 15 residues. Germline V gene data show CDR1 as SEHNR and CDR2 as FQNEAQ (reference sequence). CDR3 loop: CASSLLAGVGNEQFF. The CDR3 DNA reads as TGTGCCAGCAGCTTATTAGCGGGAGTGGGGAATGAGCAGTTCTTC.

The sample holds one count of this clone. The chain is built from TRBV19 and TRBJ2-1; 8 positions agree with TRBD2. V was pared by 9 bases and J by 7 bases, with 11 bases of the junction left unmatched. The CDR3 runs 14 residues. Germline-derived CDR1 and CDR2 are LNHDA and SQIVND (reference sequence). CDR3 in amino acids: CARRGQSGGNEQFF. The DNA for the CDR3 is TGTGCCAGAAGGGGACAATCGGGAGGGAATGAGCAGTTCTTC.

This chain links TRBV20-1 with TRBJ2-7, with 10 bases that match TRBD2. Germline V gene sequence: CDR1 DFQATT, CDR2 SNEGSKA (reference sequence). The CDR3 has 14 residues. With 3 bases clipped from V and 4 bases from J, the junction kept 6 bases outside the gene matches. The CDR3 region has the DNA TGCAGTGCTAGTAGGCTAGCGGGAGTATACGAGCAGTACTTC. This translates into CSASRLAGVYEQYF.